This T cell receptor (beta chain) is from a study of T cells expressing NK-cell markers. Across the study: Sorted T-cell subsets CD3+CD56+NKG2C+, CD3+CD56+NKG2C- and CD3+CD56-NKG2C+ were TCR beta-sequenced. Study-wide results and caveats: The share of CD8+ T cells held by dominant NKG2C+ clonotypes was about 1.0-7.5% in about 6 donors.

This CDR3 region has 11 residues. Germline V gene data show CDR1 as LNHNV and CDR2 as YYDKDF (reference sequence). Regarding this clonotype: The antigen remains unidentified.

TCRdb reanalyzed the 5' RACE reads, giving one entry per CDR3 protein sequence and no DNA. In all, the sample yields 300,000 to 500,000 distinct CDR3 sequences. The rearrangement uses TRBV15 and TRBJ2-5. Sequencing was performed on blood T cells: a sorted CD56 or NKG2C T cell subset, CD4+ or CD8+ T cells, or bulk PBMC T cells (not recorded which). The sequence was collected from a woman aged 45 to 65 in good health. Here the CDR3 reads CATSRVGFQYF.